This T cell receptor beta chain stems from a study of blood T cells in healthy people across ages. PCR was performed a second time for 7 to 11 cycles using a sample-barcoded 5' primer and a J-beta primer mix. Each of the samples gave a minimum of 2.5 million paired-end reads that contained CDR3. From the 5' RACE reads, TCRdb called clonotypes with MiXCR, one entry per CDR3 protein. The sample includes fewer than 700,000 distinct CDR3 sequences, approximately 40% of them seen just once. The CDR3 spans 17 residues. Germline CDR1 and CDR2: SGHRS and YFSETQ. V lost 0 bases, J lost 5 bases, and 6 bases stayed unmatched. Samples each yielded at least 5.5 micrograms of total RNA.

The chain recombines TRBV5-1 with TRBJ2-5; 14 bases agree with TRBD2. Material: blood. The clonotype originates from a man older than 75 in good health. The CDR3 sequence is CASSLDGTSGSRETQYF. CDR3 in DNA: TGCGCCAGCAGCTTGGACGGGACTAGCGGGAGTCGGGAGACCCAGTACTTC.